The 26 T cell receptor beta chains in this list originate from one sample, sequenced in a study of blood T cells in healthy people across ages. Then a second PCR, running about 6 to 12 cycles, was carried out with a sample-barcoded 5' primer and a J-beta primer mix. TCRdb fed the 5' RACE reads into MiXCR, producing one record per CDR3 protein. The sample contains 550,000 to 600,000 distinct CDR3 sequences, 47% of which appear only once. The sample was blood. The receptors here all came from a man older than 75 in good health.

This clonotype was seen more than once but under ten times. This chain uses TRBV6-6 with TRBJ1-1, with 7 positions matching TRBD1. Germline V gene lookup returns CDR1 MNHNY and CDR2 SVGAGI (reference sequence). Germline trimming cut 6 bases from V and 11 bases from J; bases unmatched to any gene: 9. The CDR3 contains 12 residues. Written as DNA, the CDR3 is TGTGCCAGCAGCCCGAGGGAGGGGGCGGCTTTCTTT. Protein sequence: CASSPREGAAFF.

This clonotype was counted only a few times. The chain is built from TRBV10-2 and TRBJ2-4; D call uncertain. Gene TRBJ2-5 matches the end of the DNA better, so the J call may be wrong. This CDR3 has 14 amino acids. From germline, CDR1 is WSHSY and CDR2 SAAADI. The CDR3 loop reads CASKGSVNQETQYF. CDR3 coding DNA: TGCGCCAGCAAAGGCTCCGTGAACCAAGAGACCCAGTACTTC.

This chain connects TRBV12-3 or TRBV12-4 to TRBJ1-2; 7 nucleotides line up with TRBD1. The CDR3 is 16 residues long. With V trimmed by 5 bases and J by 0 bases, 9 bases remained unmatched. The CDR3 here is CASSTRTGQTNYGYTF. The DNA of the CDR3 is TGTGCCAGCAGTACCAGGACAGGCCAAACTAACTATGGCTACACCTTC.

Only a few counts were recorded for this clonotype. J is TRBJ2-3 and V is TRBV25-1; D may be TRBD2 (6 bases). The germline CDR1 and CDR2 sequences are MGHDK and SYGVNS. Trimming took off 1 base at V and 6 bases at J, with 17 bases between the two ends. CDR3 length equals 16 residues. DNA of the CDR3: TGTGCCAGCAGTGAATCAGGCGGGACTGGAGGTGATACGCAGTATTTT. Translating it yields CASSESGGTGGDTQYF.

This clonotype was counted ten times or more. The chain employs TRBV6-6 and TRBJ1-5; possible D gene TRBD1, 5 bases. Deletions cut 6 bases from V and 3 bases from J, with 15 bases between. The CDR3 runs to 15 residues. CDR1 and CDR2 from the germline V gene are MNHNY and SVGAGI (reference sequence). Here the CDR3 DNA reads TGTGCCAGCAGCTCCTTCCAGGGTCCCAATCAGCCCCAGCATTTT. Its protein is CASSSFQGPNQPQHF.

Only a few counts were recorded for this clonotype. The CDR3: CASNSDSRNEQFF. The CDR3 DNA reads as TGTGCCAGCAACAGTGATTCTCGCAATGAGCAGTTCTTC. The gene calls are TRBV9 and TRBJ2-1, with no clear D. The V gene lost 6 bases and the J gene lost 6 bases, with 13 bases spanning the gap. The CDR3 spans 13 residues. CDR1 and CDR2 from the germline V gene are SGDLS and YYNGEE. Full variable domain (outside the CDR3, taken from reference TRBV9 and TRBJ2-1): DSGVTQTPKHLITATGQRVTLRCSPRSGDLSVYWYQQSLDQGLQFLIQYYNGEERAKGNILERFSAQQFPDLHSELNLSSLELGDSALYFCASNSDSRNEQFFGPGTRLTVL.

This clonotype showed up just a few times. The V gene is TRBV10-2, the J gene TRBJ2-3, with unresolved D. Deletions cut 7 bases from V and 5 bases from J, with 13 bases between. The CDR3 is 13 residues long. Per the germline V gene, CDR1 is WSHSY and CDR2 is SAAADI. As DNA, the CDR3 is TGCGCCAGCATTCGGGCCAACCAAGATACGCAGTATTTT. Its protein is CASIRANQDTQYF.

A note on this clonotype: This sequence may be a read error, since a much larger clone differs from it by one base. The chain is built from TRBV6-6 and TRBJ1-2; D uncertain. Deletions cut 8 bases from V and 1 base from J, with 14 bases between. CDR3 size: 14 residues. The germline gives CDR1 MNHNY, CDR2 SVGAGI (reference sequence). The chain's CDR3 is CASLAVADNYGYTF. The CDR3 DNA sequence: TGTGCCAGCTTGGCAGTGGCAGATAACTATGGCTACACCTTC.

CDR3 nucleotides: TGTGCCAGCAGCCAACAAGTTAGGGGGCCCAGCTATGGCTACACCTTC. Its translation is CASSQQVRGPSYGYTF. The V gene is TRBV3-1, the J gene TRBJ1-2, with TRBD1 matching over 7 bases. CDR1 is LGHDT and CDR2 is YNNKEL in the germline V gene (reference sequence). This CDR3 has 16 residues. V shed 2 bases and J 4 bases; nucleotides not matched to a gene: 10.

The chain is built from TRBV6-5 and TRBJ2-1; TRBD1 aligns across 9 bases. Germline assignment: CDR1 MNHEY and CDR2 SVGAGI. After removal of 6 bases from V and 6 bases from J, the junction contained 12 bases not matched to a gene. CDR3 length: 16 amino acids. The CDR3 protein is CASSRQGVKERNEQFF. The CDR3 DNA reads TGTGCCAGCAGCCGACAGGGGGTTAAGGAACGCAATGAGCAGTTCTTC.

This clonotype was picked up many times. CDR3 loop: CASSLGTNNSPLHF. The DNA for the CDR3 is TGTGCCAGCAGTTTGGGGACCAATAATTCACCCCTCCACTTT. V usage is TRBV6-5 and J usage is TRBJ1-6; D perhaps matches TRBD1 (5 bases). This CDR3 contains 14 residues. Trimming took off 4 bases at V and 5 bases at J, with 9 bases between the two ends. CDR1 MNHEY and CDR2 SVGAGI come from the germline V gene.

V usage is TRBV7-2 and J usage is TRBJ2-1; 11 positions match TRBD2. Germline V gene data show CDR1 as SGHTA and CDR2 as FQGNSA. V lost 1 base to trimming and J lost 0 bases; unmatched junction nucleotides: 5. This CDR3 is built from 18 residues. CDR3 sequence: CASSLELAGDHSYNEQFF. The CDR3 region has the DNA TGTGCCAGCAGCTTAGAACTAGCGGGGGACCACTCCTACAATGAGCAGTTCTTC.

The chain couples TRBV29-1 to TRBJ2-5; D call uncertain. V was pared by 7 bases and J by 5 bases, with 11 bases between. The CDR3 loop spans 11 amino acids. CDR1 and CDR2 from the germline V gene are SQVTM and ANQGSEA. The CDR3 bases are TGCAGCGCCCGACTCATGGAGACCCAGTACTTC. Amino acid sequence: CSARLMETQYF. Complete variable domain (other parts from reference TRBV29-1 and TRBJ2-5): SAVISQKPSRDICQRGTSLTIQCQVDSQVTMMFWYRQQPGQSLTLIATANQGSEATYESGFVIDKFPISRPNLTFSTLTVSNMSPEDSSIYLCSARLMETQYFGPGTRLLVL.

The chain carries TRBV25-1 and TRBJ2-5, with 11 bases identical to TRBD1. Germline V gene sequence: CDR1 MGHDK, CDR2 SYGVNS. V lost 6 bases, J lost 1 base, and 7 bases stayed unmatched. This CDR3 has 16 amino acids. The CDR3 loop is CASSQWGQGVQETQYF. The CDR3, as DNA: TGTGCCAGCAGCCAATGGGGACAGGGGGTCCAAGAGACCCAGTACTTC.

The chain uses TRBV11-2 and TRBJ1-5; D gene ambiguous. Germline-derived CDR1 and CDR2 are SGHAT and FQNNGV. The CDR3 consists of 14 residues. V shed 1 base and J shed 5 bases, with 9 bases lying between them. CDR3 DNA: TGTGCCAGCAGCTTAGTAGCTGGGGATCAGCCCCAGCATTTT. As protein: CASSLVAGDQPQHF.

This clonotype has just a few counts. This CDR3 is CASSRPGGEQFF. CDR3 sequence (DNA): TGTGCCAGCAGCCGCCCGGGGGGTGAGCAGTTCTTC. The V call is TRBV3-1, the J call TRBJ2-1; TRBD2 aligns across 7 bases. Germline CDR1 LGHDT, CDR2 YNNKEL (reference sequence). The CDR3 covers 12 residues. Trimming cost V 4 bases and J 9 bases; bases outside gene matches: 3.

This clonotype has only a few counts. The rearrangement links TRBV20-1 to TRBJ1-5; 9 bases are shared with TRBD1. V lost 6 bases and J lost 4; bases outside the gene matches: 7. Germline lookup yields CDR1 DFQATT and CDR2 SNEGSKA (reference sequence). This CDR3 is 14 amino acids long. The CDR3 loop is CSAQRQGVNQPQHF. CDR3 sequence (DNA): TGCAGTGCCCAACGACAGGGGGTTAATCAGCCCCAGCATTTT.

This chain connects TRBV7-9 to TRBJ1-3, with TRBD1 as a possible D gene (6 bases). Germline CDR1 reads SEHNR; CDR2 reads FQNEAQ (reference sequence). V was pared by 3 bases and J by 0 bases, with 12 bases between. This CDR3 is 16 amino acids long. CDR3 protein: CASSFTGTNSGNTIYF. The CDR3 nucleotides are TGTGCCAGCAGCTTCACAGGGACCAACTCTGGAAACACCATATATTTT.

This chain joins TRBV3-1 and TRBJ2-5; possibly TRBD2 for D (5 bases). V lost 0 bases and J lost 5, with 13 bases in between. CDR1 is LGHDT, CDR2 YNNKEL, per germline (reference sequence). The CDR3 has 15 amino acids. CDR3 nucleotide sequence: TGTGCCAGCAGCCAAGATTGGAGGTCGCGGGAGACCCAGTACTTC. Translating it yields CASSQDWRSRETQYF.

This clonotype came up a few times. J is TRBJ1-2 and V is TRBV5-1, with D hard to call. V was pared by 0 bases and J by 2 bases, with 8 bases between. The CDR3 has 14 amino acids. CDR1 is SGHRS, CDR2 YFSETQ, per germline. The CDR3 protein is CASSLVTGNYGYTF. CDR3 nucleotide sequence: TGCGCCAGCAGCTTGGTAACGGGAAACTATGGCTACACCTTC.

The V and J genes are TRBV9 and TRBJ2-3; no reliable D call. The CDR3 has 14 amino acids. Germline CDR1 is SGDLS and CDR2 is YYNGEE. V lost 0 bases, J lost 2 bases, and 7 bases lay in between. Written as DNA, the CDR3 is TGTGCCAGCAGCGTAGGGGTAGTCACAGATACGCAGTATTTT. Translation: CASSVGVVTDTQYF.

The V gene is TRBV27, the J gene TRBJ2-6; the D is unclear. Between the trimmed V and J ends, which lost 2 bases and 0 bases, there was a span of 17 bases. The length of the CDR3 is 19 residues. In germline, CDR1 is MNHEY, CDR2 SMNVEV (reference sequence). The CDR3 sequence: CASSLMISYSSSGANVLTF. The CDR3 DNA reads as TGTGCCAGCAGTTTAATGATCTCATATTCAAGCTCTGGGGCCAACGTCCTGACTTTC.

The chain couples TRBV12-3 or TRBV12-4 to TRBJ2-3; no clear D. The germline V and J ends were trimmed by 6 bases and 4 bases, with 14 bases remaining between them. The CDR3 has 14 amino acids. The CDR3 sequence is CASSLCPGADTQYF. CDR3 bases: TGTGCCAGCAGCCTATGCCCGGGTGCAGATACGCAGTATTTT.

The chain employs TRBV7-2 and TRBJ2-2; D remains unclear. V lost 4 bases, J lost 6 bases, and 9 bases lay in between. The CDR3 length is 13 residues. CDR1 is SGHTA, CDR2 FQGNSA, per germline. CDR3 coding DNA: TGTGCCAGCAGCTCCCTCCGGGCCGGGGAGCTGTTTTTT. It yields the protein CASSSLRAGELFF.

This clonotype was seen only a few times. The CDR3 DNA reads TGTGCCATCAGTGAGTCAGGGGGTCTCTCCGAGTTCTATGGCTACACCTTC. Translating it yields CAISESGGLSEFYGYTF. This rearrangement joins TRBV10-3 to TRBJ1-2; D possibly corresponds to TRBD1 (6 bases). Trimming cost V 0 bases and J 4 bases, with 18 bases left between them. Germline V CDR1 and CDR2: ENHRY, SYGVKD. The CDR3 is made up of 17 amino acids.

In this sample, this clonotype turned up many times. The rearrangement links TRBV6-6 to TRBJ2-3, with 7 bases aligning to TRBD1. The CDR3 contains 16 residues. Germline V gives CDR1 MNHNY, CDR2 SVGAGI (reference sequence). The V and J ends lost 5 bases and 0 bases, in that order; junction bases with no gene match: 8. CDR3 DNA sequence: TGTGCCAGCAGTCACAGGGGCTACTCAAGCACAGATACGCAGTATTTT. It translates to CASSHRGYSSTDTQYF.